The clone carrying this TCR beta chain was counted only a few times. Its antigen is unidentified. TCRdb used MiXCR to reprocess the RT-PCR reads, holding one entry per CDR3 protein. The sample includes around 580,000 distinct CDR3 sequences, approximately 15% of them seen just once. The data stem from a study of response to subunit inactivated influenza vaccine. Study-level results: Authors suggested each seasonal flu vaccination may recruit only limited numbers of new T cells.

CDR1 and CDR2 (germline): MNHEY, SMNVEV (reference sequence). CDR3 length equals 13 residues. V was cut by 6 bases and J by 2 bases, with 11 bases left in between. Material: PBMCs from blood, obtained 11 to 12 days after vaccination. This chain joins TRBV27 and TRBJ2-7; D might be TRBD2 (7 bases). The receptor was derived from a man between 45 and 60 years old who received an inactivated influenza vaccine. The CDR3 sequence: CASSGGGAYEQYF. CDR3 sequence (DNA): TGTGCCAGCAGCGGAGGGGGGGCCTACGAGCAGTACTTC.